This T cell receptor beta chain was captured by sequencing in a study of shared T cell receptors in the human thymus. This clone was detected once. The CDR3 spans 14 residues. V was pared by 5 bases and J by 0 bases, with 11 bases between. Germline V gene sequence: CDR1 SGHRS, CDR2 YFSETQ. Repertoires were generated with immunoSEQ multiplex PCR, while TCRdb's copy carries only in-frame clones and drops some. The sample comprises about 730,000 clones, 80% to 90% of which are singletons, and under 0.012% rests with the top ten. This same sample was also taken into another study, of human thymus T cells. That source notes: V and J genes seemed to be used with bias in thymic and blood repertoires.

This TCR derives from a girl under two years old with a congenital heart defect. The material sequenced was thymocytes. The chain is built from TRBV5-1 and TRBJ1-2; D might be TRBD1 (5 bases). CDR3 sequence (DNA): TGCGCCAGCAGTAATACAGGAGCTAACTATGGCTACACCTTC. It encodes CASSNTGANYGYTF.